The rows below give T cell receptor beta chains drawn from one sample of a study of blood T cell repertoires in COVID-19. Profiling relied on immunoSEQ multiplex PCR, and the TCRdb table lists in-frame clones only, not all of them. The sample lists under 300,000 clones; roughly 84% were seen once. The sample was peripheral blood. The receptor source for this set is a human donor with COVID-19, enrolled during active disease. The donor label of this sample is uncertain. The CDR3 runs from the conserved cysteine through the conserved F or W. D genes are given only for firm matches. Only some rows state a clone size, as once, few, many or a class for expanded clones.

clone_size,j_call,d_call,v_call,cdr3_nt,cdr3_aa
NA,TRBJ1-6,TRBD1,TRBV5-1,TGCGCCAGCAGCCCTGCAGGGGGCGCGGGGAATTCACCCCTCCACTTT,CASSPAGGAGNSPLHF
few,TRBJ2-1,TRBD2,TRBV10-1,TGCGCCAGCAGTCCTGACCTGGGACTAGCCGGATACAATGAGCAGTTCTTC,CASSPDLGLAGYNEQFF
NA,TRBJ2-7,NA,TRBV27,TGTGCCAGCAGCGCGCTGGCGGTAGGTGAGCAGTACTTC,CASSALAVGEQYF
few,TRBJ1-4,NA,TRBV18,TGTGCCAGCTCACCAACAGGGTCTCCTAATGAAAAACTGTTTTTT,CASSPTGSPNEKLFF
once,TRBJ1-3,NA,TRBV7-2,TGTGCCAGCAGCTTAGAAGGGGGCTCTGGAAACACCATATATTTT,CASSLEGGSGNTIYF
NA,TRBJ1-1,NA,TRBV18,TGTGCCAGCTCAGAAGCCATTCCGAACACTGAAGCTTTCTTT,CASSEAIPNTEAFF
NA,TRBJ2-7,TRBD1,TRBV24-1,TGTGCCACCAGTGATTCCATGGGGACAGGCTCCTACGAGCAGTACTTC,CATSDSMGTGSYEQYF
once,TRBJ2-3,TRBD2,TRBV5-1,TGCGCCAGCAGTCCGACTAGCGTGACAGATACGCAGTATTTT,CASSPTSVTDTQYF
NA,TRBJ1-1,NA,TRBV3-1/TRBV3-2,TGTGCCAGCAGCCAAGATGGTGGAGGGAACACTGAAGCTTTCTTT,CASSQDGGGNTEAFF
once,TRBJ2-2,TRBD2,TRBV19,TGTGCCAGTAGACCTCGGATCCTAGCGGGAGTGGAGCTGTTTTTT,CASRPRILAGVELFF
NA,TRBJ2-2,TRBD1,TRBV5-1,TGCGCCAGCACCCCACAGGGGGCTGGAACCGGGGAGCTGTTTTTT,CASTPQGAGTGELFF
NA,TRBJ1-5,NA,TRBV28,TGTGCCAGCAGTTTATTGCAGGTCAATCAGCCCCAGCATTTT,CASSLLQVNQPQHF
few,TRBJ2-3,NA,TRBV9,TGTGCCAGCAGCCCCCGGGACTTGCCCACAGATACGCAGTATTTT,CASSPRDLPTDTQYF
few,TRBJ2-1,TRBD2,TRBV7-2,TGTGCCAGCAGCCTAGCGGGAGGCCTGGGGTACAATGAGCAGTTCTTC,CASSLAGGLGYNEQFF
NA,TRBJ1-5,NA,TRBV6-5,TGTGCCAGCAGCTTAGACAGAAGCCAGCCCCAGCATTTT,CASSLDRSQPQHF
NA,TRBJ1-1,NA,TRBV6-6,TGTGCCAGCAGCCCAGGGGCGAGGAACACTGAAGCTTTCTTT,CASSPGARNTEAFF
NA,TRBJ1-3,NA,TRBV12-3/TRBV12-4,TGTGCCAGCAGTTTAGGAGAGAACACCATATATTTT,CASSLGENTIYF